These 28 T cell receptor beta chains were sequenced from one sample in a study of cytomegalovirus exposure and HLA in healthy donors. A multiplex PCR was run with 60 Vbeta primers and 13 Jbeta primers. Assay: immunoSEQ multiplex PCR; the TCRdb copy retains only in-frame clones and omits some. The sample yields 94,000 or so clones, about two thirds seen once. Sequenced input: PBMCs. The receptors stem from a man aged 60-69 years in good health and CMV-seronegative.

V gene TRBV11-2 combines with J gene TRBJ1-1; D perhaps matches TRBD1 (6 bases). The CDR3 is 14 residues long. CDR1 and CDR2 (germline): SGHAT, FQNNGV. V was trimmed by 4 bases and J by 1 base, leaving 10 bases between them. The CDR3 sequence is CASSYVGGNTEAFF. The CDR3 DNA sequence: TGTGCCAGCAGCTACGTAGGGGGGAACACTGAAGCTTTCTTT.

The V and J genes are TRBV9 and TRBJ2-2; a weak D match, TRBD1 (5 bases). CDR3 length equals 14 residues. Germline lookup yields CDR1 SGDLS and CDR2 YYNGEE. V shed 0 bases and J shed 7 bases, with 10 bases lying between them. As DNA, the CDR3 is TGTGCCAGCAGCGTAGTTCAGGGCCACGGGGAGCTGTTTTTT. Encoded protein: CASSVVQGHGELFF.

This clone came up a few times. The V gene is TRBV2, the J gene TRBJ2-7; no clear D. The germline gives CDR1 SNHLY, CDR2 FYNNEI. CDR3 length: 11 amino acids. Between the trimmed V and J ends, which lost 4 bases and 7 bases, there was a span of 8 bases. The CDR3 nucleotides are TGTGCCAGCAGTGCAGTCAAAGAGCAGTACTTC. Translation: CASSAVKEQYF.

The chain combines TRBV28 with TRBJ1-4; D is undetermined. The CDR3 sequence is 14 residues long. The ends were cut back, 2 bases at V and 5 bases at J, with 9 bases in the middle. Germline V gene sequence: CDR1 MDHEN, CDR2 SYDVKM. The CDR3 nucleotides read TGTGCCAGCAGTTTAACGCTTCTAAATGAAAAACTGTTTTTT. Amino acid sequence: CASSLTLLNEKLFF.

This clone was observed a handful of times. The rearrangement links TRBV2 to TRBJ2-2; the D is unclear. Between the trimmed V and J ends, which lost 4 bases and 0 bases, there was a span of 9 bases. The germline gives CDR1 SNHLY, CDR2 FYNNEI. The length of the CDR3 is 15 residues. CDR3 in amino acids: CASSVSQANTGELFF. In DNA form, the CDR3 reads TGTGCCAGCAGTGTATCGCAGGCGAACACCGGGGAGCTGTTTTTT.

The sample holds a few counts of this clone. V gene TRBV15 combines with J gene TRBJ2-1; D is perhaps TRBD2 (6 bases). Germline CDR1 LNHNV, CDR2 YYDKDF (reference sequence). The CDR3 covers 16 residues. V shed 5 bases and J shed 8 bases, with 22 bases lying between them. In DNA, the CDR3 is TGTGCCACCAGCGGTGGGATAGCGGCCTCCACCCATGAGCAGTTCTTC. Translation: CATSGGIAASTHEQFF. Supplemented by reference TRBV15 and TRBJ2-1, the full variable domain reads DAMVIQNPRYQVTQFGKPVTLSCSQTLNHNVMYWYQQKSSQAPKLLFHYYDKDFNNEADTPDNFQSRRPNTSFCFLDIRSPGLGDTAMYLCATSGGIAASTHEQFFGPGTRLTVL.

This rearrangement joins TRBV29-1 to TRBJ1-5; 7 nucleotides match TRBD1. Trimming cost V 5 bases and J 3 bases; bases outside gene matches: 7. Germline CDR1 and CDR2: SQVTM and ANQGSEA. The CDR3 is 14 residues long. The DNA for the CDR3 is TGCAGCGTTCGAGACAGGGACCCCAATCAGCCCCAGCATTTT. It yields the protein CSVRDRDPNQPQHF.

This chain links TRBV7-6 with TRBJ1-1, with 9 bases lining up with TRBD1. Trimming cost V 4 bases and J 5 bases; bases outside gene matches: 11. Germline-derived CDR1 and CDR2 are SGHVS and FNYEAQ. This CDR3 region has 16 residues. This CDR3 is CASSSDLQGALTEAFF. For the CDR3, the DNA is TGTGCCAGCAGCTCCGATTTACAGGGGGCGCTGACTGAAGCTTTCTTT.

The V and J genes are TRBV5-1 and TRBJ2-5; D call uncertain. This CDR3 is 16 amino acids long. The germline V and J ends were trimmed by 0 bases and 1 base, with 13 bases remaining between them. CDR1 is SGHRS, CDR2 YFSETQ, per germline. The DNA for the CDR3 is TGCGCCAGCAGCTTGGGTTATGGCGGCCTCCAAGAGACCCAGTACTTC. Encoded protein: CASSLGYGGLQETQYF.

V gene TRBV7-6 combines with J gene TRBJ2-3; TRBD1 agrees at 8 bases. The CDR3 spans 15 residues. Trimming cost V 1 base and J 4 bases; bases outside gene matches: 4. Germline values: CDR1 SGHVS, CDR2 FNYEAQ. The CDR3 loop is CASSLVVQGADTQYF. The CDR3 DNA is TGTGCCAGCAGCTTAGTAGTACAGGGGGCAGATACGCAGTATTTT.

The chain carries TRBV19 and TRBJ1-5; the match to TRBD1 covers 9 bases. There are 16 residues in the CDR3. V lost 5 bases to trimming and J lost 1 base; unmatched junction nucleotides: 6. Germline V CDR1 and CDR2: LNHDA, SQIVND (reference sequence). For the CDR3, the DNA is TGTGCCAGTAGTGCACAGGGGGCATCGAGCAATCAGCCCCAGCATTTT. Translated: CASSAQGASSNQPQHF. The complete variable domain, with remaining parts taken from reference TRBV19 and TRBJ1-5, reads DGGITQSPKYLFRKEGQNVTLSCEQNLNHDAMYWYRQDPGQGLRLIYYSQIVNDFQKGDIAEGYSVSREKKESFPLTVTSAQKNPTAFYLCASSAQGASSNQPQHFGDGTRLSIL.

The chain employs TRBV9 and TRBJ1-1, with 8 bases that match TRBD1. The trim removed 0 bases at V and 5 bases at J, leaving 3 bases unmatched. CDR3 length: 14 amino acids. Per germline, CDR1 SGDLS and CDR2 YYNGEE. Written as DNA, the CDR3 is TGTGCCAGCAGCGTAGGCAGGGGGCTAACTGAAGCTTTCTTT. Translated: CASSVGRGLTEAFF. The full variable domain, in which reference TRBV9 and TRBJ1-1 provide the parts outside the CDR3, is DSGVTQTPKHLITATGQRVTLRCSPRSGDLSVYWYQQSLDQGLQFLIQYYNGEERAKGNILERFSAQQFPDLHSELNLSSLELGDSALYFCASSVGRGLTEAFFGQGTRLTVV.

This chain links TRBV2 with TRBJ2-7; TRBD2 might be the D (5 bases). The ends were cut back, 7 bases at V and 0 bases at J, with 13 bases in the middle. Germline V CDR1 and CDR2: SNHLY, FYNNEI. This CDR3 has 14 residues. DNA for the CDR3: TGTGCCAGCAAGGCGGACTTCCCCTCCTACGAGCAGTACTTC. Its protein product is CASKADFPSYEQYF. Supplemented by reference TRBV2 and TRBJ2-7, the full variable domain reads EPEVTQTPSHQVTQMGQEVILRCVPISNHLYFYWYRQILGQKVEFLVSFYNNEISEKSEIFDDQFSVERPDGSNFTLKIRSTKLEDSAMYFCASKADFPSYEQYFGPGTRLTVT.

CDR3 sequence: CASSIGLGLGYQETQYF. The CDR3 bases are TGTGCCAGTAGTATTGGACTAGGACTGGGATACCAAGAGACCCAGTACTTC. The V gene is TRBV19, the J gene TRBJ2-5; 7 nucleotides match TRBD2. The CDR3 length is 17 residues. Germline loops: CDR1 LNHDA, CDR2 SQIVND (reference sequence). The ends lost 3 bases at V and 0 bases at J; junction bases unmatched: 10. Full variable domain (missing parts from reference TRBV19 and TRBJ2-5): DGGITQSPKYLFRKEGQNVTLSCEQNLNHDAMYWYRQDPGQGLRLIYYSQIVNDFQKGDIAEGYSVSREKKESFPLTVTSAQKNPTAFYLCASSIGLGLGYQETQYFGPGTRLLVL.

The V and J genes are TRBV19 and TRBJ1-1, with D possibly matching TRBD1 (5 bases). V dropped 6 bases and J dropped 3 bases, with 17 bases sitting between them. Looked up from germline, CDR1 is LNHDA and CDR2 is SQIVND (reference sequence). The CDR3 is 15 residues long. The CDR3 DNA is TGTGCCAGTAGCACGGGGGGGGGATTGGACACTGAAGCTTTCTTT. Translating it yields CASSTGGGLDTEAFF.

The chain uses TRBV2 and TRBJ1-2; 10 bases match TRBD1. The J segment lost 7 bases and the V segment lost 8 bases, leaving 10 bases of the junction unmatched. Germline CDR1 reads SNHLY; CDR2 reads FYNNEI. The CDR3 is 14 amino acids. The CDR3 coding sequence is TGTGCCAGCTGGGAGGGACAGGGGACGGCTGGCTACACCTTC. Amino acids: CASWEGQGTAGYTF.

This chain links TRBV10-3 with TRBJ2-1; D call uncertain. The length of the CDR3 is 12 residues. V was shortened by 0 bases and J by 9 bases, with 6 bases between the two germline ends. Germline-derived CDR1 and CDR2 are ENHRY and SYGVKD. This chain's CDR3 is CAISESRGEQFF. CDR3 bases: TGTGCCATCAGTGAGTCGAGAGGTGAGCAGTTCTTC.

The J gene is TRBJ2-5, the V gene TRBV6-1, with TRBD2 matching over 12 bases. V trimming: 2 bases; J trimming: 11 bases; junction bases outside the gene matches: 9. This CDR3 comprises 15 residues. Germline V gene sequence: CDR1 MNHNS, CDR2 SASEGT. The CDR3 here is CASSESLAGGQEQYF. The CDR3 coding sequence is TGTGCCAGCAGTGAATCTCTAGCGGGAGGGCAAGAGCAGTACTTC.

J is TRBJ2-5 and V is TRBV11-2; TRBD2 is a possible D gene (6 bases). This CDR3 contains 16 residues. Trimming stripped 5 bases from V and 2 bases from J, with 18 bases between. In germline, CDR1 is SGHAT, CDR2 FQNNGV. CDR3 amino acids: CASSLLVGGGQETQYF. CDR3 DNA: TGTGCCAGCAGCCTACTTGTCGGGGGTGGACAAGAGACCCAGTACTTC.

This clone was counted only a few times. This sequence joins TRBV28 and TRBJ2-1, with TRBD2 matching 14 bases. The CDR3 covers 18 residues. CDR1 is MDHEN and CDR2 is SYDVKM in the germline V gene. Trimming at V came to 9 bases and at J to 0 bases, leaving 10 bases not matched to a gene. The CDR3 sequence is CASKTSGRVRSSYNEQFF. The CDR3 DNA reads as TGTGCCAGTAAGACTAGCGGGAGGGTTCGTAGCTCCTACAATGAGCAGTTCTTC.

The chain recombines TRBV29-1 with TRBJ2-3; 12 bases map to TRBD2. Germline-derived CDR1 and CDR2 are SQVTM and ANQGSEA. V dropped 8 bases and J dropped 3; count of bases not matched to a gene: 6. This CDR3 has 14 residues. DNA for the CDR3: TGCAGCTCCGTGGGGACTAGCGGGACAGATACGCAGTATTTT. Translated: CSSVGTSGTDTQYF.

This chain uses TRBV11-3 with TRBJ2-2; 9 bases agree with TRBD2. The ends lost 3 bases at V and 8 bases at J; junction bases unmatched: 1. Germline V lookup: CDR1 SGHNT, CDR2 YENEEA. This CDR3 contains 13 residues. The CDR3 DNA reads TGTGCCAGCAGCTTCGGACTAGCGGGGGAGCTGTTTTTT. It is translated as CASSFGLAGELFF.

The chain combines TRBV5-5 with TRBJ1-1, with D unclear. Germline CDR1 and CDR2: SGHKS and YYEKEE (reference sequence). The CDR3 length is 13 residues. V was clipped by 5 bases and J by 0 bases, with 8 bases between them. The CDR3 region has the DNA TGTGCCAGCAGGCGCGATTTGAACACTGAAGCTTTCTTT. Its protein product is CASRRDLNTEAFF.

The chain couples TRBV11-2 to TRBJ2-7; 7 positions agree with TRBD1. The CDR3 covers 14 residues. V was clipped by 4 bases and J by 4 bases; unmatched bases: 7. The germline V gene encodes CDR1 SGHAT and CDR2 FQNNGV. DNA for the CDR3: TGTGCCAGCAGCTCCGACAGGGACGATTACGAGCAGTACTTC. Amino acids: CASSSDRDDYEQYF.

The chain couples TRBV6-5 to TRBJ2-2; D possibly corresponds to TRBD2 (5 bases). This CDR3 contains 15 residues. V lost 6 bases and J 2 bases, leaving 13 bases between the germline ends. The V gene's germline CDR1 is MNHEY and CDR2 SVGAGI. The CDR3 spells CASSAFGINTGELFF. For the CDR3, the DNA is TGTGCCAGCAGCGCGTTCGGGATCAACACCGGGGAGCTGTTTTTT.

The genes are TRBV19 and TRBJ2-7; possible D gene TRBD1, 6 bases. Germline lookup yields CDR1 LNHDA and CDR2 SQIVND (reference sequence). CDR3 length equals 13 residues. V lost 3 bases to trimming and J lost 6 bases, with 12 bases between them. The CDR3 spells CASSMDSWGEQYF. DNA for the CDR3: TGTGCCAGTAGTATGGACAGTTGGGGCGAGCAGTACTTC.

The chain couples TRBV19 to TRBJ1-1; maybe TRBD1 (5 bases). This CDR3 is built from 15 residues. V gave up 5 bases and J gave up 5 bases, with 18 bases separating them. The germline gives CDR1 LNHDA, CDR2 SQIVND (reference sequence). CDR3 protein: CASSVRGQRNTEAFF. In DNA form, the CDR3 reads TGTGCCAGTAGTGTTAGGGGCCAAAGAAATACTGAAGCTTTCTTT.

This clone was observed a few times. The chain combines TRBV27 with TRBJ2-7; 7 bases are a match to TRBD1. The CDR3 extends over 14 amino acids. Germline CDR1 is MNHEY and CDR2 is SMNVEV (reference sequence). J gave up 3 bases and V 6 bases, and 8 bases lay outside the gene matches. The CDR3 sequence: CASRAFDRDYEQYF. For the CDR3, the DNA is TGTGCCAGCAGAGCTTTTGACAGGGACTACGAGCAGTACTTC.